These T cell receptor beta chains were read from a single sample in a study of T-cell memory formation after mild COVID-19. TCRdb recomputed calls from the 5' RACE reads with MiXCR, one row per CDR3 protein. In the table there are around 340,000 distinct CDR3 sequences, around 13% of which are singletons. Material for sequencing was PBMCs or a T cell subset sorted from them (not recorded which). The receptors were gathered from a man aged 18 to 30 who had mild COVID-19 (a few samples of this study predate the infection). Cell type and time point are not known. Each CDR3 is given without its conserved first and last residue. Each record gives: V gene, clone size, J gene, CDR3 protein. Size tells how often a clone was seen (once, few, many) or the class of an expanded clone, and some rows leave it out.

>TRBV5-1|many|TRBJ1-1
ASSSGTLNTEAF
>TRBV27|few|TRBJ2-2
ASSLPGQGAGGELF
>TRBV12-3/TRBV12-4|many|TRBJ2-3
ASSSGRGNTQY
>TRBV7-8|few|TRBJ2-7
ASRPQRGAYEQY
>TRBV18|few|TRBJ1-4
ASSYRPGGTNEKLF
>TRBV13|-|TRBJ2-7
ASSRKTGGRDEQY
>TRBV7-9|-|TRBJ2-5
ASSPGTSGGGFQETQY
>TRBV27|few|TRBJ2-5
ASSWRKGETQY
>TRBV2|few|TRBJ2-2
ASSESVWSTGELF
>TRBV6-2/TRBV6-3|few|TRBJ1-1
ASCTRTEVF
>TRBV14|-|TRBJ2-3
ASSSGQAQVTQY